The clone carrying this TCR beta chain was detected only a few times. The V gene's germline CDR1 is MDHEN and CDR2 SYDVKM. The CDR3 extends over 13 amino acids. The V end lost 8 bases, the J end lost 5 bases, and 15 bases lay between the germline ends. The data were obtained in a study of control samples from healthy donors and cancer patients. Here immunoSEQ multiplex PCR was the method, and the copy in TCRdb shows in-frame clones only, minus some. The table has over 150,000 clones, approximately 92% seen once. The source material was blood. The gene calls are TRBV28 and TRBJ2-5; tentatively, D is TRBD1 or TRBD2 (6 bases each). This TCR was sampled from a man between 25 and 39 years old in good health. The CDR3 coding sequence is TGTGCCAGCCTTAACGGGGGCAGGGAGACCCAGTACTTC. This gives the protein CASLNGGRETQYF. Based on the CDR3 plus reference TRBV28 and TRBJ2-5, the full variable domain is DVKVTQSSRYLVKRTGEKVFLECVQDMDHENMFWYRQDPGLGLRLIYFSYDVKMKEKGDIPEGYSVSREKKERFSLILESASTNQTSMYLCASLNGGRETQYFGPGTRLLVL.